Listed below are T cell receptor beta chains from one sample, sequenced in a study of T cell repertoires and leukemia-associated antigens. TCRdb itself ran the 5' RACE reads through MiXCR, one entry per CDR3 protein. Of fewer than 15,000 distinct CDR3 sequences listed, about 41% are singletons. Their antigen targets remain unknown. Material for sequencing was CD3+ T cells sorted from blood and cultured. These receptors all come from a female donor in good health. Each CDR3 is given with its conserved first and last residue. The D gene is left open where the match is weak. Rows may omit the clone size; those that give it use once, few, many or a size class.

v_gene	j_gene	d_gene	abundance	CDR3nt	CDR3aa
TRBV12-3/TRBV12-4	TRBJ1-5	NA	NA	TGTGCCAGCAGTTTTAATGGCATCAATCAGCCCCAGCATTTT	CASSFNGINQPQHF
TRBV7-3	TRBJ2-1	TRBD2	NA	TGTGCCAGCAGCGGGGGACTAGCGGACAATGAGCAGTTCTTC	CASSGGLADNEQFF
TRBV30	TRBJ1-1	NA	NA	TGTGCCTGGAGTGTAGGCAGGAACACTGAAGCTTTCTTT	CAWSVGRNTEAFF
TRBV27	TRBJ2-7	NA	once	TGTGCCGGCAGTTTAGACCGGGACGGGGGGCGCGGTAGGAACGAGCAGTACTTC	CAGSLDRDGGRGRNEQYF
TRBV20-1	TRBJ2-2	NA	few	TGCAGTGCTAGTGCTAGTTCCCGCCCCGGGGAGCTGTTTTTT	CSASASSRPGELFF
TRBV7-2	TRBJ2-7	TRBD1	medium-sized	TGTGCCAGCAGCCTCGGACAGGGGAACTTCTACGAGCAGTACTTC	CASSLGQGNFYEQYF
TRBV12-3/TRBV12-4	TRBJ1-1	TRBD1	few	TGTGCCAGCATACAGGGGGCGCGCACTGAAGCTTTCTTT	CASIQGARTEAFF
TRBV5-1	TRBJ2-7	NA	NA	TGCGCCAGCAGCCCGGAAGGCCAGCAGTACTTC	CASSPEGQQYF
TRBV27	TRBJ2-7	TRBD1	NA	TGTGCCAGCAGTTCAGGGACAGCCCCCCTCGAGCAGTACTTC	CASSSGTAPLEQYF
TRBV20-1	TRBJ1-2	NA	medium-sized	TGCAGTGCTGTCGACAGGACTAACTATGGCTACACCTTC	CSAVDRTNYGYTF
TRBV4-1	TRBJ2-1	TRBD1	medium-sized	TGCGCCAGCAGGGCCGGGACAGGGGCTTACAATGAGCAGTTCTTC	CASRAGTGAYNEQFF
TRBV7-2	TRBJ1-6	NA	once	TGTGCCAGCAGCTTGGATAAGGCATTTTGGCATTCACCCCTCCACTTT	CASSLDKAFWHSPLHF
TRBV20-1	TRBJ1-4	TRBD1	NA	TGCAGTGCTAGGATAGGACAGGGATCCGTTCAGGAGATCCACGAACTGTTTTTT	CSARIGQGSVQEIHELFF
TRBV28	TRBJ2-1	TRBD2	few	TGTGCCAGCAGTGCTACGACTAGCGGGGCTTATGAGCAGTTCTTC	CASSATTSGAYEQFF
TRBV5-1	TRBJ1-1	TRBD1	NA	TGCGCCAGCAGCTTTGGGACAGGGCCGAACACTGAAGCTTTCTTT	CASSFGTGPNTEAFF
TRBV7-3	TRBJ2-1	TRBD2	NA	TGCGCCAGCAGCCTGACTAGCGGAGTCTACAATGGGCAGTTCTTC	CASSLTSGVYNGQFF
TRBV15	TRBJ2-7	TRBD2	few	TGTGCGACAAGCAGAGATATAACCGGGACTAGCGGCTACGAGCAGTACTTC	CATSRDITGTSGYEQYF
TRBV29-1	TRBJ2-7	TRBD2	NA	TGCAGCGTTGGTCTCACTAGCGGCTACGAGCAGTACTTC	CSVGLTSGYEQYF
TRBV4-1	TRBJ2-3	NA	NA	TGCGCCAGCAGCCAAGAAACGTCGCAGTATTTT	CASSQETSQYF
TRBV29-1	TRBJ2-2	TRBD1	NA	TGCAGCGTTGGACGACAGGGTGGTACCGGGGAGCTGTTTTTT	CSVGRQGGTGELFF
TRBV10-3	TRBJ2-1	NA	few	TGTGCCATCAGTGACGGGACTGGGGGCGGGGGAAATGAGCAGTTCTTC	CAISDGTGGGGNEQFF
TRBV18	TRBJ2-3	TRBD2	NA	TGTGCCAGCGGAGAGCTAGCGGGAGCTAGCACAGATACGCAGTATTTT	CASGELAGASTDTQYF
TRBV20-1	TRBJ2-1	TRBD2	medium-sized	TGCAGTGCCATGGGACTAGCGGAAAATATGGAGCAGTTCTTC	CSAMGLAENMEQFF
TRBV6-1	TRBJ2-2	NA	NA	TGTGCCAGCAGTCTTTATAGCGGAGCGAACACCGGGGAGCTGTCCTTT	CASSLYSGANTGELSF
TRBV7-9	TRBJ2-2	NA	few	TGTGCCAGCAGCGTCTCCGGGGAGCTGTTTTTT	CASSVSGELFF
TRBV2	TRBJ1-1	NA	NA	TGTGCCGGCGTAGGAATGGCTGAAGCTTTCTTT	CAGVGMAEAFF
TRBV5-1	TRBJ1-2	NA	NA	TGCGCCAGCAGCGCTCAACCCGGGAGTTGGGGCTACACCTTC	CASSAQPGSWGYTF
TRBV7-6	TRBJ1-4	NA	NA	TGTGCCAGCAGCTTGGGACGTAGAACGGAAAAACCGTTTTTT	CASSLGRRTEKPFF
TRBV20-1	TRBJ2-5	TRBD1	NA	TGCAGTGCGATCCCGGGACAGGGGGAGACCCAGTACTTC	CSAIPGQGETQYF
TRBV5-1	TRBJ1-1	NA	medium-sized	TGCGCCAGCAGCTTGGCCGGGGGGCAAATGAACACTGAAGCTTTCTTT	CASSLAGGQMNTEAFF
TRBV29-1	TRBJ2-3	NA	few	TGCAGCGTTCTACAGGGGGGGACAGATACGCAGTATTTT	CSVLQGGTDTQYF
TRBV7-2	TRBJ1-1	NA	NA	TGTGCCAGCATTGGGTCTGAAGCTTTCTTT	CASIGSEAFF
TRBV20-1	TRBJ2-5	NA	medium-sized	TGCAGTGCTAGAGATCGGCGGGGCCAAGAGACCCAGTACTTC	CSARDRRGQETQYF
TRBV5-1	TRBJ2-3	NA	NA	TGCGCCAGCAGCCTCCAGGCTGTGAGCACAGATACGCAGTATTTT	CASSLQAVSTDTQYF
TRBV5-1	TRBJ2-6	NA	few	TGCGCCAGCAGCTTGACCTGTGCTGGGGCCGACGTCCTGACCTTC	CASSLTCAGADVLTF
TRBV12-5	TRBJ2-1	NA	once	TGTGCTAGTGGAACCCAGGGAAATGAGCAGTTCTTC	CASGTQGNEQFF
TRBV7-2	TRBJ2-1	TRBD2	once	TGTACCAGCAGCTCTCGACTGATGGGACTAGCTTACAGTGGGCAGTTCTTC	CTSSSRLMGLAYSGQFF
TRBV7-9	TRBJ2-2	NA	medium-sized	TGTGCCAGCAGCTTAGCTGTCGCCGGGGAGCTGTTTTTT	CASSLAVAGELFF
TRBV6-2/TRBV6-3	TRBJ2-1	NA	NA	TGTGCCTGCAGTCACGACGGGCACAATGAGCAGTTCTTC	CACSHDGHNEQFF
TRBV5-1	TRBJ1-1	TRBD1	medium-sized	TGCGCCAGCAGTGAGGGACAGGCGAACACTGAAGCTTTCTTT	CASSEGQANTEAFF
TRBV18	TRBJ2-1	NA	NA	TGTGCCAGCTCACGGTCGACTGATCAGTTCTTC	CASSRSTDQFF
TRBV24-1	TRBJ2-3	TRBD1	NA	TGTGCCACCAGTGACCGGGACAGGGTACCAGATACGCAGTATTTT	CATSDRDRVPDTQYF
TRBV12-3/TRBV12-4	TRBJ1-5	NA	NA	TGTGCCTGCAGCTTACCCAATCAGCCTCAGCATTTT	CACSLPNQPQHF
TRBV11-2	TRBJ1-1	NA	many	TGTGCCAGCAGCTTAGGAGGTCCGAACACTGAAGCTTTCTTT	CASSLGGPNTEAFF
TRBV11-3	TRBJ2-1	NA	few	TGTGCCAGCAGCCCCGGCAAGGATGAGCAGTTCTTC	CASSPGKDEQFF
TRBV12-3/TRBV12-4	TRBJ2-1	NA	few	TGTGCCAGCGCGGACTCCCCTTCCTTCAATGAGCAGTTCTTC	CASADSPSFNEQFF
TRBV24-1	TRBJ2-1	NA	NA	TGTGCCACCAGTGAGATGGGACGGGACTCCTACAATGAGCAGTTCTTC	CATSEMGRDSYNEQFF
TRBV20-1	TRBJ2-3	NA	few	TGCAGTGCTAGAGTATACTCCCACATTCTCTCTTCTCCTCCCGATACGCAGTATTTT	CSARVYSHILSSPPDTQYF
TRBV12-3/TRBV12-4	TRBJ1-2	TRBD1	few	TGTGCCAGCAGTTACAGGGGAACGCAGGGCTACACCTTC	CASSYRGTQGYTF
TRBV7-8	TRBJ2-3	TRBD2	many	TGTGCCAGCAGCTTAGTGGGACTAGCGGGCCCAGATACGCAGTATTTT	CASSLVGLAGPDTQYF
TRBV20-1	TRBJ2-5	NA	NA	TGCAGTGCGGCAAGACAGCGAACACAAGAGACCCAGTACTTC	CSAARQRTQETQYF
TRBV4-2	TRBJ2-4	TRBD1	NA	TGTGCCAGCGGCCAATCGACAGGGCTAGCCAAAAACATTCAGTACTTC	CASGQSTGLAKNIQYF
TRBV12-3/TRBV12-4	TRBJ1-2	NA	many	NA	CASSIYLCSVARGQEANYGYTF
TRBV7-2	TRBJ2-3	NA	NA	TGTGCCAGCAGCCCTAAAAGCCCAGGGTGGGGCACAGATACGCAGTATTTT	CASSPKSPGWGTDTQYF
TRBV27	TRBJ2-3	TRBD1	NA	TGTGCCAGCAGTTTATCCACAGACAGGGGGCGAAGAGATACGCAGTATTTT	CASSLSTDRGRRDTQYF
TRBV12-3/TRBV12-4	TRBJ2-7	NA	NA	TGTGCCAGCAGTTTAGGACAAAGCTCCTACGAGCGGTACTTC	CASSLGQSSYERYF
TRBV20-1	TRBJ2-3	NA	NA	TGCAGTGCTAGAGATCGGGTGGGGGCCCCCTTTTTTAGAGATACGCAGTATTTT	CSARDRVGAPFFRDTQYF
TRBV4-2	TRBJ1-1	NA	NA	TGTGCCAGCAGCCAAGAGTCCCGGGACGGTGACACTGAAGCTTTCTTT	CASSQESRDGDTEAFF
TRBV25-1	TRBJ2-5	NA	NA	TGTGCCAGCAGTTTCGGAGGGGGCGTAATTGGGGAGACCCAGTACTTC	CASSFGGGVIGETQYF
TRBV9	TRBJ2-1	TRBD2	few	TGTGCCAGCAGCGTAGGCGGGGGGGTCGAGCAGTTCTTC	CASSVGGGVEQFF